The 22 T cell receptor beta chains below were found in one sample sequenced in a study of cytomegalovirus exposure and HLA in healthy donors. Only in-frame clones appear in the TCRdb table, and some are missing; sequencing was by immunoSEQ multiplex PCR. The table includes 70,000 to 90,000 clones, around 81% detected once. Sequencing was done on a sample of PBMCs. The receptors shown here come from a man aged 25 to 45 in good health and CMV-seronegative.

The CDR3 DNA sequence: TGTGCCAGCAGTGTCTCAGGGGGAGGTGAGCAGTTCTTC. It is translated as CASSVSGGGEQFF. This chain uses TRBV2 with TRBJ2-1, with D possibly TRBD1 on 7 matching bases. Trimming took off 4 bases at V and 9 bases at J, with 13 bases between the two ends. Germline V gene data show CDR1 as SNHLY and CDR2 as FYNNEI. CDR3 length: 13 amino acids. Full variable domain (missing parts from reference TRBV2 and TRBJ2-1): EPEVTQTPSHQVTQMGQEVILRCVPISNHLYFYWYRQILGQKVEFLVSFYNNEISEKSEIFDDQFSVERPDGSNFTLKIRSTKLEDSAMYFCASSVSGGGEQFFGPGTRLTVL.

The chain links TRBV4-1 to TRBJ2-2, with D possibly matching TRBD2 (6 bases). CDR1 MGHRA and CDR2 YSYEKL come from the germline V gene. V was clipped by 5 bases and J by 3 bases, with 16 bases between them. The CDR3 has 16 residues. CDR3 DNA sequence: TGCGCCAGCAGCTTACCCGAAAGGGAGGACACCGGGGAGCTGTTTTTT. Amino acid sequence: CASSLPEREDTGELFF.

The V call is TRBV9, the J call TRBJ1-2; 7 bases agree with TRBD1. V lost 4 bases and J lost 3; bases outside the gene matches: 9. The CDR3 loop spans 15 amino acids. Germline V gives CDR1 SGDLS, CDR2 YYNGEE. CDR3 sequence reads: CASSPRTGIHYGYTF. CDR3 nucleotide sequence: TGTGCCAGCAGCCCCAGGACAGGAATCCACTATGGCTACACCTTC.

The V call is TRBV11-2, the J call TRBJ2-3, with 8 bases matching TRBD1. V lost 6 bases and J lost 13; bases outside the gene matches: 6. CDR3 length equals 11 residues. Germline CDR1 is SGHAT and CDR2 is FQNNGV. For the CDR3, the DNA is TGTGCCAGCAGGACGGGACAGGTCGAGTATTTT. Protein: CASRTGQVEYF.

Only a few counts were recorded for this clone. The chain joins TRBV28 to TRBJ1-1; no reliable D call. The germline CDR1 and CDR2 sequences are MDHEN and SYDVKM. The CDR3 totals 13 residues. The V end was cut by 8 bases, the J end by 0 bases, with 10 bases between. CDR3: CASFGPMNTEAFF. CDR3 in DNA: TGTGCCAGCTTCGGTCCGATGAACACTGAAGCTTTCTTT.

The chain couples TRBV7-6 to TRBJ2-3; 7 bases match TRBD2. The CDR3 has 17 residues. CDR1 is SGHVS and CDR2 is FNYEAQ in the germline V gene. V gave up 1 base and J gave up 2 bases; unmatched junction bases: 9. As DNA, the CDR3 is TGTGCCAGCAGCTTAGGCGGTAGCGGGCGTGTCACAGATACGCAGTATTTT. Translation: CASSLGGSGRVTDTQYF.

The rearrangement uses TRBV29-1 and TRBJ1-1, with D perhaps TRBD1 (5 bases). V was pared by 7 bases and J by 6 bases, with 12 bases between. CDR3 size: 11 residues. From germline, CDR1 is SQVTM and CDR2 ANQGSEA. CDR3 region: CSASGGPEAFF. CDR3 nucleotides: TGCAGCGCTAGCGGGGGACCTGAAGCTTTCTTT.

V usage is TRBV19 and J usage is TRBJ1-5, with D possibly being TRBD1 (5 bases). There are 18 residues in the CDR3. V lost 4 bases and J lost 1, with 20 bases in between. Germline CDR1 reads LNHDA; CDR2 reads SQIVND (reference sequence). The CDR3 nucleotides read TGTGCCAGTAGTACAGGGCCACTGAATATTAGGAGCAATCAGCCCCAGCATTTT. Translated: CASSTGPLNIRSNQPQHF.

This chain links TRBV11-3 with TRBJ2-2; TRBD2 matches 7 bases. Germline CDR1 SGHNT, CDR2 YENEEA. The CDR3 consists of 16 residues. After removal of 5 bases from V and 4 bases from J, the junction contained 10 bases not matched to a gene. The CDR3 spells CASSRLGLVGTGELFF. In DNA form, the CDR3 reads TGTGCCAGCAGCCGCTTAGGACTAGTCGGCACCGGGGAGCTGTTTTTT.

Details on this clone: The sample contains more than one DNA sequence encoding this CDR3. The chain combines TRBV4-1 with TRBJ2-3; the D gene is possibly TRBD2 (6 bases). V was cut by 1 base and J by 6 bases, with 14 bases left in between. The CDR3 totals 15 residues. Per the germline V gene, CDR1 is MGHRA and CDR2 is YSYEKL. The CDR3 DNA follows: TGCGCCAGCAGCCAAGTTTCCGGGAGCTCTGATACGCAGTATTTT. This sequence encodes CASSQVSGSSDTQYF.

Relative to its sample, this clone is medium-sized. The rearrangement links TRBV2 to TRBJ2-5; 7 nucleotides line up with TRBD2. Germline V gene sequence: CDR1 SNHLY, CDR2 FYNNEI. J lost 8 bases, V lost 7 bases, and 10 bases had no gene match. The CDR3 runs 13 residues. CDR3 loop: CASNGGSTQTQYF. CDR3 bases: TGTGCCAGCAACGGCGGGAGTACCCAAACCCAGTACTTC.

In DNA, the CDR3 is TGCGCCAGCAGCTTGGCCGGACTGGGCGGAAATGAGCAGTTCTTC. Encoded protein: CASSLAGLGGNEQFF. This chain joins TRBV5-1 and TRBJ2-1; maybe TRBD2 (5 bases). V lost 0 bases, J lost 7 bases, and 14 bases lay in between. This CDR3 region has 15 residues. The germline V gene encodes CDR1 SGHRS and CDR2 YFSETQ.

This clone was recorded once. The chain uses TRBV6-4 and TRBJ2-1, with D maybe TRBD1 (6 bases). Germline V gene sequence: CDR1 MRHNA, CDR2 SNTAGT. V gave up 3 bases and J gave up 7 bases, with 10 bases separating them. CDR3 length: 13 amino acids. The CDR3 DNA follows: TGTGCCAGCAGTGATAATGACAGGAATGAGCAGTTCTTC. As protein: CASSDNDRNEQFF.

CDR3 coding DNA: TGCAGCGTTCGGGACAGGGGGAAAGATACGCAGTATTTT. Protein sequence: CSVRDRGKDTQYF. The chain combines TRBV29-1 with TRBJ2-3; 11 bases fit TRBD1. CDR3 length: 13 amino acids. CDR1 SQVTM and CDR2 ANQGSEA come from the germline V gene. Trimming at V came to 5 bases and at J to 5 bases, leaving 3 bases not matched to a gene.

In its sample, this clone was seen many times. This chain connects TRBV12-2 to TRBJ2-5; the D call TRBD1 from the table was never checked on the DNA. TRBV12-2 corresponds to a pseudogene. This CDR3 is built from 12 residues. In nucleotides, the CDR3 is TGTGCAAGTCGGACAGGCCAAGAGACCCAGTACTTC. This gives the protein CASRTGQETQYF.

The rearrangement uses TRBV7-3 and TRBJ1-2, with D uncertain. CDR3 length equals 16 residues. The germline V gene has CDR1 SGHTA and CDR2 FQGTGA. Trimming removed 0 bases from V and 4 bases from J, with 15 bases in between. CDR3: CASSLTPGVMVYGYTF. CDR3 bases: TGTGCCAGCAGCTTAACGCCCGGGGTTATGGTCTATGGCTACACCTTC.

The rearrangement joins TRBV4-3 to TRBJ1-4; D gene unclear. Trimming took off 2 bases at V and 7 bases at J, with 14 bases between the two ends. CDR1 is LGHNA, CDR2 YSLEER, per germline. This CDR3 has 15 amino acids. In nucleotides, the CDR3 is TGCGCCAGCAGCCAATCCTCCTTCGCGGGTGAAAAACTGTTTTTT. Translation: CASSQSSFAGEKLFF.

CDR3 DNA sequence: TGTGCCAGCAGCTTAGGGTTGGGCGGGGGTTTCTATGAGCAGTTCTTC. It is translated as CASSLGLGGGFYEQFF. V gene TRBV7-3 combines with J gene TRBJ2-1; 7 bases map to TRBD2. The CDR3 totals 16 residues. J gave up 8 bases and V 2 bases, and 12 bases lay outside the gene matches. Germline CDR1 reads SGHTA; CDR2 reads FQGTGA. Full variable domain (missing parts from reference TRBV7-3 and TRBJ2-1): GAGVSQTPSNKVTEKGKYVELRCDPISGHTALYWYRQSLGQGPEFLIYFQGTGAADDSGLPNDRFFAVRPEGSVSTLKIQRTERGDSAVYLCASSLGLGGGFYEQFFGPGTRLTVL.

This clone was detected only once. The rearrangement joins TRBV4-3 to TRBJ1-6; D unresolved. In germline, CDR1 is LGHNA, CDR2 YSLEER. V was trimmed by 0 bases and J by 1 base, leaving 13 bases between them. The CDR3 consists of 18 residues. The chain's CDR3 is CASSQEPIAISYNSPLHF. In nucleotides, the CDR3 is TGCGCCAGCAGCCAAGAACCGATAGCAATATCCTATAATTCACCCCTCCACTTT.

The chain combines TRBV6-1 with TRBJ2-1; D is perhaps TRBD2 (6 bases). Germline assignment: CDR1 MNHNS and CDR2 SASEGT. This CDR3 is 16 amino acids long. V shed 4 bases and J shed 0 bases, with 13 bases lying between them. The CDR3 loop is CASSVLTSGSYNEQFF. Here the CDR3 DNA reads TGTGCCAGCAGTGTATTGACTAGTGGCTCCTACAATGAGCAGTTCTTC.

The chain carries TRBV4-2 and TRBJ2-4; 9 positions agree with TRBD2. The length of the CDR3 is 17 residues. CDR1 and CDR2 from the germline V gene are LGHNA and YNFKEQ. With V trimmed by 1 base and J by 2 bases, 6 bases remained unmatched. CDR3 in amino acids: CASSQARGGAPKNIQYF. In nucleotides, the CDR3 is TGTGCCAGCAGCCAAGCCCGCGGGGGGGCGCCCAAAAACATTCAGTACTTC.

This clone came up a few times. The gene calls are TRBV6-4 and TRBJ2-3; D not resolved. The germline CDR1 and CDR2 sequences are MRHNA and SNTAGT. With 0 bases removed from V and 5 bases from J, the gap between germline ends came to 6 bases. This CDR3 spans 13 amino acids. DNA for the CDR3: TGTGCCAGCAGTGACTCGGAGCTAGATACGCAGTATTTT. It specifies CASSDSELDTQYF.